Presented here are 6 T cell receptor beta chains from one specimen sequenced in a study of shared clonotypes between healthy human individuals. Sequencing used immunoSEQ multiplex PCR; TCRdb keeps in-frame clones, though not all of them. The data contain about 2 million clones, around 96% of them singletons. The naive CD8 subset, CD45RO-negative cells positively selected for CCR7, excluded terminally differentiated effector memory CD45RA+ cells. Material for sequencing was naive CD8+ T cells sorted from blood. These receptors came from a man between 18 and 35 years old in good health.

This clone has a single count. Within the sample, other DNA sequences also encode this same CDR3. This chain connects TRBV6-6 to TRBJ2-7; no clear D. CDR3 size: 14 residues. Germline V CDR1 and CDR2: MNHNY, SVGAGI (reference sequence). The ends were cut back, 0 bases at V and 2 bases at J, with 8 bases in the middle. The chain's CDR3 is CASSYSGRPYEQYF. CDR3 sequence (DNA): TGTGCCAGCAGTTACTCAGGCAGGCCCTACGAGCAGTACTTC.

This clone was found once. J is TRBJ2-1 and V is TRBV2; D not resolved. The V end lost 7 bases, the J end lost 4 bases, and 23 bases lay between the germline ends. This CDR3 comprises 17 residues. The germline V gene has CDR1 SNHLY and CDR2 FYNNEI. The CDR3 DNA reads TGTGCCAGCATTGGCCCTCATGCGGAGATAATATACAATGAGCAGTTCTTC. It is translated as CASIGPHAEIIYNEQFF.

The chain links TRBV27 to TRBJ2-2; 10 positions agree with TRBD2. CDR1 is MNHEY and CDR2 is SMNVEV in the germline V gene (reference sequence). The CDR3 covers 15 residues. V shed 10 bases and J 6 bases; nucleotides not matched to a gene: 11. The CDR3 is CATSERGGLPGELFF. The CDR3 nucleotides read TGTGCCACCTCGGAGCGGGGGGGCCTCCCCGGGGAGCTGTTTTTT.

The rearrangement joins TRBV2 to TRBJ2-7, with TRBD2 matching 7 bases. V was clipped by 2 bases and J by 5 bases; unmatched bases: 6. This CDR3 is 14 amino acids long. Germline V gene data show CDR1 as SNHLY and CDR2 as FYNNEI. CDR3 amino acids: CASSESAGDDEQYF. In DNA form, the CDR3 reads TGTGCCAGCAGTGAATCGGCGGGGGACGACGAGCAGTACTTC.

In the case of this clone: Other DNA sequences in this sample translate to the same CDR3. The genes are TRBV5-6 and TRBJ2-7, with 8 positions matching TRBD2. Germline V gives CDR1 SGHDT, CDR2 YYEEEE. The J segment lost 3 bases and the V segment lost 3 bases, leaving 2 bases of the junction unmatched. The CDR3 has 13 residues. The CDR3 here is CASSSGTSYEQYF. The CDR3 coding sequence is TGTGCCAGCAGCTCCGGGACTAGCTACGAGCAGTACTTC. Complete variable domain (other parts from reference TRBV5-6 and TRBJ2-7): DAGVTQSPTHLIKTRGQQVTLRCSPKSGHDTVSWYQQALGQGPQFIFQYYEEEERQRGNFPDRFSGHQFPNYSSELNVNALLLGDSALYLCASSSGTSYEQYFGPGTRLTVT.

The chain links TRBV7-9 to TRBJ1-5; a weak D match, TRBD1 (6 bases). The germline V and J ends were trimmed by 4 bases and 7 bases, with 8 bases remaining between them. The CDR3 sequence is 12 residues long. Germline V gene lookup returns CDR1 SEHNR and CDR2 FQNEAQ (reference sequence). The CDR3: CASSSGEQPQHF. The DNA of the CDR3 is TGTGCCAGCAGCTCAGGGGAACAGCCCCAGCATTTT.